This entry concerns a single TCR beta chain. The target antigen is unknown. The sample belongs to a study of a mutant IDH1 vaccine in newly diagnosed glioma. Turning to the study itself: With temozolomide cycles, or 4-6 weeks after radiotherapy alone, vaccination was started. Earlier treatment was radiotherapy, temozolomide, or both, with most getting both. Study-level findings and limits: Vaccine-induced responses were seen in 85% to 95% of patients, spanning several MHC alleles.

CDR1 and CDR2 (germline): LNHDA, SQIVND (reference sequence). The CDR3 totals 11 residues. Time point here: week 5, during vaccination. In every dose of vaccine, 300 ug of mutant IDH1 20-mer peptide was given alongside topical imiquimod. In every donor, the tumor was a new WHO grade 3 or 4 IDH1-mutant, ATRX-lost astrocytoma. The assay was immunoSEQ multiplex PCR, and TCRdb's table has in-frame clones only and misses some. The sample has fewer than 65,000 clones; about 86% are singletons. The specimen comprised PBMCs, sampled from a glioma patient whose treatment included an IDH1 peptide vaccine. The sequence derives from a man aged 25-45 years with glioma. This chain connects TRBV19 to TRBJ2-1; TRBD1 matches at 7 bases. CDR3: CRGPSANEQFF. The CDR3 bases are TGTAGGGGGCCCTCTGCCAATGAGCAGTTCTTC. Full variable domain (remainder filled in from reference TRBV19 and TRBJ2-1): DGGITQSPKYLFRKEGQNVTLSCEQNLNHDAMYWYRQDPGQGLRLIYYSQIVNDFQKGDIAEGYSVSREKKESFPLTVTSAQKNPTAFYLCRGPSANEQFFGPGTRLTVL.